These 4 T cell receptor beta chains originate from one sample sequenced in a study of blood T cell repertoires in COVID-19. Profiling relied on immunoSEQ multiplex PCR, and the TCRdb table lists in-frame clones only, not all of them. The table shows about 110,000 clones, with about 80% occurring only once. Specimen: peripheral blood. The receptors derive from a woman over 75 with active or convalescent COVID-19.

The chain couples TRBV24-1 to TRBJ1-1; D gene ambiguous. The V gene's germline CDR1 is KGHDR and CDR2 SFDVKD. This CDR3 region has 12 residues. V lost 3 bases to trimming and J lost 5 bases, with 6 bases between them. DNA for the CDR3: TGTGCCACCAGTGATCCTGAGACTGAAGCTTTCTTT. It is translated as CATSDPETEAFF.

This clone has a handful of counts. This chain uses TRBV2 with TRBJ2-7; a possible D gene is TRBD2 (6 bases). This CDR3 comprises 13 residues. V lost 11 bases and J lost 4, with 18 bases in between. CDR1 is SNHLY and CDR2 is FYNNEI in the germline V gene. In DNA form, the CDR3 reads TGTGCCTTGTGGGGGGACCAACCTTACGAGCAGTACTTC. Its protein product is CALWGDQPYEQYF.

The chain couples TRBV2 to TRBJ1-3; 8 bases map to TRBD1. V was pared by 6 bases and J by 8 bases, with 6 bases of the junction left unmatched. Germline CDR1 and CDR2: SNHLY and FYNNEI. This CDR3 spans 13 amino acids. This CDR3 is CASSGQGGDTIYF. CDR3 sequence (DNA): TGTGCCAGCAGCGGACAGGGCGGGGACACCATATATTTT. Combining the CDR3 with reference TRBV2 and TRBJ1-3 gives the whole variable domain EPEVTQTPSHQVTQMGQEVILRCVPISNHLYFYWYRQILGQKVEFLVSFYNNEISEKSEIFDDQFSVERPDGSNFTLKIRSTKLEDSAMYFCASSGQGGDTIYFGEGSWLTVV.

The chain's CDR3 is CASSLVQGQGYFYEQYF. DNA for the CDR3: TGCGCCAGCAGCTTGGTACAGGGACAGGGCTACTTCTACGAGCAGTACTTC. The gene calls are TRBV5-1 and TRBJ2-7; 9 nucleotides line up with TRBD1. This CDR3 has 17 residues. Germline CDR1 and CDR2: SGHRS and YFSETQ. Trimming removed 0 bases from V and 3 bases from J; junction bases left unmatched: 10.